These 13 T cell receptor beta chains share one sample of origin, sequenced in a study of CD8+ T cells in alopecia areata. RNA was extracted and reverse transcribed into cDNA as the sequencing template. Clones were read by immunoSEQ multiplex PCR, and TCRdb kept only the in-frame ones, dropping some. The sample shows about 150,000 clones, roughly 50% of them seen only once. Input material: CD4+ T cells sorted from blood. The receptors derive from a human donor with alopecia areata.

The chain joins TRBV11-1 to TRBJ2-1; D is uncertain. From germline, CDR1 is SGHAT and CDR2 FQDESV (reference sequence). The CDR3 has 16 residues. V was shortened by 2 bases and J by 2 bases, with 13 bases between the two germline ends. The CDR3 protein is CASSLSSRGPYNEQFF. Here the CDR3 DNA reads TGTGCCAGCAGCTTAAGTAGTCGCGGTCCCTACAATGAGCAGTTCTTC.

The chain employs TRBV11-2 and TRBJ2-2, with D uncertain. The germline V and J ends were trimmed by 2 bases and 1 base, with 8 bases remaining between them. Germline CDR1 SGHAT, CDR2 FQNNGV. This CDR3 region has 15 residues. The CDR3, as DNA: TGTGCCAGCAGCTTATTTCGCTGGAACACCGGGGAGCTGTTTTTT. Protein sequence: CASSLFRWNTGELFF.

This rearrangement joins TRBV5-1 to TRBJ2-1, with D perhaps matching TRBD2 (6 bases). This CDR3 is 16 amino acids long. Germline CDR1 is SGHRS and CDR2 is YFSETQ. The V end lost 0 bases, the J end lost 9 bases, and 19 bases lay between the germline ends. The CDR3 DNA is TGCGCCAGCAGCTTGGCGGGAACGGGAGATTTAGGTGAGCAGTTCTTC. It encodes CASSLAGTGDLGEQFF.

This clone was recorded a few times. The chain has TRBV29-1 and TRBJ1-4; unclear D gene. CDR1 and CDR2 from the germline V gene are SQVTM and ANQGSEA. V was pared by 4 bases and J by 8 bases, with 17 bases between. This CDR3 region has 14 residues. The CDR3 loop reads CSVGAWGLEEKLFF. CDR3 coding DNA: TGCAGCGTTGGCGCCTGGGGTTTGGAAGAAAAACTGTTTTTT.

This rearrangement joins TRBV6-1 to TRBJ2-1; no clear D gene. The CDR3 contains 12 residues. The germline V gene has CDR1 MNHNS and CDR2 SASEGT. The germline V and J ends were trimmed by 2 bases and 5 bases, with 4 bases remaining between them. The CDR3: CASSEQDNEQFF. For the CDR3, the DNA is TGTGCCAGCAGTGAACAGGACAATGAGCAGTTCTTC.

This clone was counted only a few times. The J gene is TRBJ2-7, the V gene TRBV29-1, with D perhaps given as TRBD1 or TRBD2 (5 bases each). This CDR3 comprises 13 residues. Trimming left V 3 bases short and J 5 bases short, with 14 bases between. Per germline, CDR1 SQVTM and CDR2 ANQGSEA. CDR3 sequence (DNA): TGCAGCGTTGATTTTCTCAGAGGGGACGAGCAGTACTTC. This sequence encodes CSVDFLRGDEQYF.

This clone was seen a few times. CDR3 sequence reads: CASSQVNRDSANDEQFF. CDR3 in DNA: TGCGCCAGCAGTCAGGTCAACCGGGACAGTGCAAACGATGAGCAGTTCTTC. J is TRBJ2-1 and V is TRBV23-1, with TRBD1 matching over 7 bases. TRBV23-1 qualifies as an ORF whose function is uncertain. V lost 3 bases and J lost 8; bases outside the gene matches: 16. The CDR3 totals 17 residues.

The rearrangement links TRBV7-9 to TRBJ2-1; 9 bases line up with TRBD2. The V and J ends lost 5 bases and 5 bases, in that order; junction bases with no gene match: 10. Germline V gene data show CDR1 as SEHNR and CDR2 as FQNEAQ (reference sequence). The CDR3 extends over 16 amino acids. The CDR3 sequence: CASSPHLGLADNEQFF. The DNA for the CDR3 is TGTGCCAGCAGCCCCCACCTGGGACTAGCAGACAATGAGCAGTTCTTC.

The CDR3 spells CASSPGLANTGELFF. CDR3 nucleotide sequence: TGCGCCAGCAGCCCTGGACTAGCGAACACCGGGGAGCTGTTTTTT. The chain has TRBV5-1 and TRBJ2-2, with 7 positions matching TRBD2. V shed 4 bases, J shed 0 bases, and the junction held 3 bases outside the gene matches. This CDR3 region has 15 residues. Per the germline V gene, CDR1 is SGHRS and CDR2 is YFSETQ. The complete variable domain, with remaining parts taken from reference TRBV5-1 and TRBJ2-2, reads KAGVTQTPRYLIKTRGQQVTLSCSPISGHRSVSWYQQTPGQGLQFLFEYFSETQRNKGNFPGRFSGRQFSNSRSEMNVSTLELGDSALYLCASSPGLANTGELFFGEGSRLTVL.

The V gene is TRBV28, the J gene TRBJ2-3, with D perhaps matching TRBD2 (6 bases). Looked up from germline, CDR1 is MDHEN and CDR2 is SYDVKM. CDR3 length equals 17 residues. V lost 5 bases to trimming and J lost 2 bases, with 20 bases between them. The CDR3 nucleotides are TGTGCCAGCAGTCAAGTCCCGGGACTCATCTACACAGATACGCAGTATTTT. Protein: CASSQVPGLIYTDTQYF. The full variable domain, completed using reference TRBV28 and TRBJ2-3, is DVKVTQSSRYLVKRTGEKVFLECVQDMDHENMFWYRQDPGLGLRLIYFSYDVKMKEKGDIPEGYSVSREKKERFSLILESASTNQTSMYLCASSQVPGLIYTDTQYFGPGTRLTVL.

The J gene is TRBJ2-5, the V gene TRBV6-1; D unclear. Trimming stripped 7 bases from V and 0 bases from J, with 6 bases between. The CDR3 is 12 amino acids. From germline, CDR1 is MNHNS and CDR2 SASEGT. The CDR3 region is CASTRDQETQYF. The CDR3 DNA follows: TGTGCCAGCACAAGGGACCAAGAGACCCAGTACTTC.

The V call is TRBV10-3, the J call TRBJ2-1, with TRBD1 matching over 9 bases. J was trimmed by 7 bases and V by 3 bases; bases with no gene match: 7. Looked up from germline, CDR1 is ENHRY and CDR2 is SYGVKD. CDR3 length: 15 amino acids. The CDR3 reads CAISDRDRASNEQFF. As DNA, the CDR3 is TGTGCCATCAGTGACCGGGACAGGGCCTCAAATGAGCAGTTCTTC.

This chain links TRBV5-1 with TRBJ2-5, with D perhaps given as TRBD1 or TRBD2 (5 bases each). Germline CDR1 is SGHRS and CDR2 is YFSETQ. V lost 6 bases and J lost 5, with 14 bases in between. This CDR3 region has 13 residues. This chain's CDR3 is CASTDGDGETQYF. Here the CDR3 DNA reads TGCGCCAGCACCGACGGGGACGGGGAGACCCAGTACTTC. The whole variable domain, filled in from reference TRBV5-1 and TRBJ2-5, reads KAGVTQTPRYLIKTRGQQVTLSCSPISGHRSVSWYQQTPGQGLQFLFEYFSETQRNKGNFPGRFSGRQFSNSRSEMNVSTLELGDSALYLCASTDGDGETQYFGPGTRLLVL.